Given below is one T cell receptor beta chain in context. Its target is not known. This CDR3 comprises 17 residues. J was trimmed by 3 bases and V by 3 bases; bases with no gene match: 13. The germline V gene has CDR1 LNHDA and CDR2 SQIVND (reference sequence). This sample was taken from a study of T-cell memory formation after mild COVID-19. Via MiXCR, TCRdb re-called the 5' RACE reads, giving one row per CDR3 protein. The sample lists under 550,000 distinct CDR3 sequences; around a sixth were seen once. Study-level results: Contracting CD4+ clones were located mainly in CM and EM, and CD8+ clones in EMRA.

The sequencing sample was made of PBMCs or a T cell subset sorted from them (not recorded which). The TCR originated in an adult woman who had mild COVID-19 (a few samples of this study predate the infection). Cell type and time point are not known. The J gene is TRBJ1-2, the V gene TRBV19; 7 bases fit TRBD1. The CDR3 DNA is TGTGCCAGTAGTATCGGTTTGAACAGGGGTCGTTACTATGGCTACACCTTC. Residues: CASSIGLNRGRYYGYTF.